This T cell receptor beta chain derives from a study of shared clonotypes between healthy human individuals. At the level of the study: Each donor had three CD4 naive, three CD4 memory, two CD8 naive and one CD8 memory plate. Study conclusions and caveats: Compared with memory subsets, naive subsets generally had larger estimated richness. A limitation of the genetic and exposure-history diversity represented arose from few donors.

This CDR3 spans 11 amino acids. V was shortened by 5 bases and J by 12 bases, with 16 bases between the two germline ends. CDR1 is DFQATT, CDR2 SNEGSKA, per germline (reference sequence). As for this clone: The antigen is unknown.

Donors had no recently reported acute infections or vaccinations and were HIV-negative. The method was immunoSEQ multiplex PCR; TCRdb's version includes in-frame clones alone and lacks a portion of them. Seen here are roughly 500,000 clones, 90% to 97% observed once, and the top ten hold approximately 0.062%. V usage is TRBV20-1 and J usage is TRBJ1-2; D is perhaps TRBD1 (6 bases). Sequenced input: naive CD4+ T cells sorted from blood. Subset in this sample: CD45RA+ positively selected. The clonotype was recovered from a woman in her thirties in good health. DNA for the CDR3: TGCAGTGCTCTGGACAGCCCCGGGCACACCTTC. This encodes CSALDSPGHTF.